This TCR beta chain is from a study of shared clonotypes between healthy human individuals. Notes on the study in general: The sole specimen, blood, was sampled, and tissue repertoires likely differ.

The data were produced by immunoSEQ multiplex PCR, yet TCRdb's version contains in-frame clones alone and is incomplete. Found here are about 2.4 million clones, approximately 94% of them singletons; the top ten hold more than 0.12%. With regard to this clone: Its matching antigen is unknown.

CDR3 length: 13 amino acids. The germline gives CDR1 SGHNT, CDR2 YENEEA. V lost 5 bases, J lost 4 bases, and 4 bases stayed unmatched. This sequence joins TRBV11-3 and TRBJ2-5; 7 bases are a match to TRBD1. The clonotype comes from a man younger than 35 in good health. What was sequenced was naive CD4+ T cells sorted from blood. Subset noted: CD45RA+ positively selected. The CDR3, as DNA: TGTGCCAGCAGCAAGACAGGGAGAGAGACCCAGTACTTC. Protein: CASSKTGRETQYF.